Shown below are 30 T cell receptor beta chains from a single sample sequenced in a study of cytomegalovirus exposure and HLA in healthy donors. Vbeta (60) and Jbeta (13) primers were used in the PCR. Using immunoSEQ multiplex PCR, the repertoire was profiled, and TCRdb retains in-frame clones only, with some absent. This sample's table reports 65,000 to 90,000 clones. The sample was PBMCs. All receptors derive from a female donor in good health and CMV-seropositive.

This sequence joins TRBV6-5 and TRBJ2-7, with 9 bases identical to TRBD1. V lost 0 bases to trimming and J lost 3 bases; unmatched junction nucleotides: 3. CDR1 MNHEY and CDR2 SVGAGI come from the germline V gene. The CDR3 runs 15 residues. CDR3 DNA sequence: TGTGCCAGCAGTTACTCGACAGGGGGTAACTACGAGCAGTACTTC. Protein sequence: CASSYSTGGNYEQYF.

This sequence joins TRBV19 and TRBJ1-2; 8 bases align to TRBD1. The ends lost 4 bases at V and 2 bases at J; junction bases unmatched: 0. Germline CDR1 reads LNHDA; CDR2 reads SQIVND (reference sequence). The CDR3 has 13 residues. CDR3 sequence reads: CASSRDRNYGYTF. CDR3 nucleotide sequence: TGTGCCAGTAGTAGGGACAGGAACTATGGCTACACCTTC.

CDR3 nucleotide sequence: TGTGCCAGCTCAACACAAGAGCACGATACGCAGTATTTT. It codes for CASSTQEHDTQYF. The V call is TRBV18, the J call TRBJ2-3; no definite D call. CDR1 is KGHSH and CDR2 is LQKENI in the germline V gene. CDR3 length: 13 residues. With 5 bases removed from V and 6 bases from J, the gap between germline ends came to 12 bases. The full variable domain, completed using reference TRBV18 and TRBJ2-3, is NAGVMQNPRHLVRRRGQEARLRCSPMKGHSHVYWYRQLPEEGLKFMVYLQKENIIDESGMPKERFSAEFPKEGPSILRIQQVVRGDSAAYFCASSTQEHDTQYFGPGTRLTVL.

V gene TRBV28 combines with J gene TRBJ2-6, with D possibly matching TRBD1 (6 bases). Germline CDR1 is MDHEN and CDR2 is SYDVKM. The CDR3 length is 16 residues. Trimming pared 0 bases from V and 0 bases from J, leaving 6 bases between. The CDR3 nucleotides are TGTGCCAGCAGTTTATGGGACAGCTCTGGGGCCAACGTCCTGACTTTC. This encodes CASSLWDSSGANVLTF.

The J gene is TRBJ2-2, the V gene TRBV19, with 13 bases fitting TRBD2. Germline CDR1 and CDR2: LNHDA and SQIVND (reference sequence). The CDR3 length is 13 residues. Losses at the gene ends were 9 bases for V and 6 bases for J; bases not matched to a gene: 1. In nucleotides, the CDR3 is TGTGCCAGGGGACTAGCGGGGTCCGGGGAGCTGTTTTTT. Its protein product is CARGLAGSGELFF.

The chain employs TRBV4-3 and TRBJ2-2; perhaps TRBD1 as D (5 bases). Germline loops: CDR1 LGHNA, CDR2 YSLEER. The CDR3 spans 17 residues. V lost 0 bases and J lost 4, with 15 bases in between. For the CDR3, the DNA is TGCGCCAGCAGCCAAGATTCAGGGCCCGTAGGCACCGGGGAGCTGTTTTTT. Translation gives CASSQDSGPVGTGELFF.

V and J are TRBV28 and TRBJ1-4; D is unclear. Trimming shortened V by 4 bases and J by 4 bases, and 7 bases separated the two germline ends. In germline, CDR1 is MDHEN, CDR2 SYDVKM. CDR3 length: 13 amino acids. CDR3 loop: CASSWGGNEKLFF. As DNA, the CDR3 is TGTGCCAGCAGTTGGGGAGGTAATGAAAAACTGTTTTTT.

The J gene is TRBJ2-7, the V gene TRBV7-8; TRBD1 agrees at 8 bases. The CDR3 length is 15 residues. J gave up 3 bases and V 1 base, and 5 bases lay outside the gene matches. Germline values: CDR1 SGHVS, CDR2 FQNEAQ. CDR3 bases: TGTGCCAGCAGCTTAGTGGGGGACAGGAGCTACGAGCAGTACTTC. It specifies CASSLVGDRSYEQYF.

The V gene is TRBV9, the J gene TRBJ2-1, with D possibly matching TRBD1 (6 bases). This CDR3 contains 15 residues. The germline V gene has CDR1 SGDLS and CDR2 YYNGEE. Trimming stripped 6 bases from V and 0 bases from J, with 13 bases between. The CDR3 protein is CASTMQGNSYNEQFF. The CDR3 DNA sequence: TGTGCCAGCACCATGCAGGGGAACTCCTACAATGAGCAGTTCTTC.

V and J are TRBV4-1 and TRBJ2-2, with a possible D match to TRBD2 (6 bases). Deletions cut 4 bases from V and 4 bases from J, with 16 bases between. Germline V gives CDR1 MGHRA, CDR2 YSYEKL. This CDR3 region has 16 residues. CDR3 DNA: TGCGCCAGCAGCCCACCGCAGGGAGGTGGCACCGGGGAGCTGTTTTTT. This translates into CASSPPQGGGTGELFF.

The rearrangement uses TRBV7-9 and TRBJ1-5; possible D gene TRBD1, 6 bases. The CDR3 extends over 15 amino acids. Per the germline V gene, CDR1 is SEHNR and CDR2 is FQNEAQ (reference sequence). V was trimmed by 4 bases and J by 4 bases, leaving 14 bases between them. The CDR3 protein is CASSSGGGWNQPQHF. The CDR3 DNA reads TGTGCCAGCAGCTCCGGCGGGGGCTGGAATCAGCCCCAGCATTTT.

V is TRBV11-2 and J is TRBJ2-7, with no clear D. CDR1 and CDR2 from the germline V gene are SGHAT and FQNNGV. The germline V and J ends were trimmed by 4 bases and 0 bases, with 13 bases remaining between them. CDR3 length: 15 amino acids. CDR3 bases: TGTGCCAGCAGCTCCTCCCGGGTGCCCTCCTACGAGCAGTACTTC. It encodes CASSSSRVPSYEQYF.

The J gene is TRBJ2-5, the V gene TRBV5-1, with unresolved D. This CDR3 contains 14 residues. V was shortened by 0 bases and J by 3 bases, with 9 bases between the two germline ends. Germline V CDR1 and CDR2: SGHRS, YFSETQ. The CDR3 protein is CASSLAASKETQYF. In DNA, the CDR3 is TGCGCCAGCAGCTTGGCGGCTAGTAAAGAGACCCAGTACTTC.

V and J are TRBV18 and TRBJ2-1, with TRBD1 as a possible D gene (6 bases). CDR3 size: 14 residues. Germline V lookup: CDR1 KGHSH, CDR2 LQKENI. The ends were cut back, 7 bases at V and 4 bases at J, with 14 bases in the middle. The CDR3: CASLTGHSYNEQFF. The CDR3 nucleotides read TGTGCCAGCTTGACAGGTCATAGTTACAATGAGCAGTTCTTC.

The chain joins TRBV11-2 to TRBJ1-1; 12 bases map to TRBD1. V gave up 3 bases and J gave up 7 bases; unmatched junction bases: 12. This CDR3 spans 17 amino acids. Per germline, CDR1 SGHAT and CDR2 FQNNGV. The CDR3 loop reads CASSLGIRDRGRFEAFF. CDR3 bases: TGTGCCAGCAGCTTGGGCATCCGGGACAGGGGGCGGTTTGAAGCTTTCTTT.

This chain connects TRBV28 to TRBJ2-7; tentatively, D is TRBD1 (6 bases). This CDR3 has 13 residues. Trimming left V 8 bases short and J 2 bases short, with 13 bases between. Germline CDR1 reads MDHEN; CDR2 reads SYDVKM. The CDR3 DNA is TGTGCCAGCGGTTCCCAGGGGCCCTACGAGCAGTACTTC. The encoded protein is CASGSQGPYEQYF.

As to this clone: At one boundary the junction diverges from the germline segment, which might be a read error. V usage is TRBV18 and J usage is TRBJ2-2, with 9 nucleotides matching TRBD1. Germline-derived CDR1 and CDR2 are KGHSH and LQKENI. The CDR3 spans 16 residues. This CDR3 reads CASAPTGGSNTGELFF. CDR3 DNA sequence: TGTGCCAGCGCACCGACAGGGGGTTCGAACACCGGGGAGCTGTTTTTT.

The genes are TRBV7-2 and TRBJ2-7; 15 bases match TRBD2. This CDR3 has 15 residues. The V segment lost 5 bases and the J segment 4 bases; nucleotides outside the gene matches: 3. CDR1 SGHTA and CDR2 FQGNSA come from the germline V gene. The CDR3 sequence: CASSDGLAGGYEQYF. DNA for the CDR3: TGTGCCAGCAGCGACGGACTAGCGGGGGGGTACGAGCAGTACTTC.

The rearrangement uses TRBV19 and TRBJ1-1; 7 nucleotides agree with TRBD1. The CDR3 contains 13 residues. Germline values: CDR1 LNHDA, CDR2 SQIVND (reference sequence). The V gene end was trimmed by 11 bases and the J gene end by 3 bases; junction bases not matched to a gene: 9. CDR3 DNA sequence: TGTGCCGCGAAGGGACAGATGGACACTGAAGCTTTCTTT. Protein sequence: CAAKGQMDTEAFF.

CDR3 sequence (DNA): TGTGCCAGTAGTATCGCCCAGGGTGAAGCTTTCTTT. This gives the protein CASSIAQGEAFF. This sequence joins TRBV19 and TRBJ1-1; D possibly corresponds to TRBD1 (5 bases). The germline CDR1 and CDR2 sequences are LNHDA and SQIVND (reference sequence). The CDR3 runs 12 residues. The V and J ends lost 3 bases and 7 bases respectively, with 9 bases between them.

The rearrangement uses TRBV5-1 and TRBJ2-5, with 9 bases fitting TRBD1. Trimming took 0 bases from V and 7 from J; bases not matched to a gene: 4. Germline V gene data show CDR1 as SGHRS and CDR2 as YFSETQ. The CDR3 sequence is 14 residues long. The CDR3 coding sequence is TGCGCCAGCAGCTTGGAGGGACAGGGCGGGACCCAGTACTTC. This translates into CASSLEGQGGTQYF.

The V gene is TRBV5-1, the J gene TRBJ2-7, with TRBD1 matching over 7 bases. Germline V gene data show CDR1 as SGHRS and CDR2 as YFSETQ. Trimming cost V 7 bases and J 4 bases; bases outside gene matches: 11. The CDR3 is made up of 14 amino acids. The CDR3 here is CASSGQAGGYEQYF. For the CDR3, the DNA is TGCGCCAGCTCTGGACAGGCTGGGGGTTACGAGCAGTACTTC.

V is TRBV6-5 and J is TRBJ2-7; 7 bases fit TRBD2. The CDR3 runs 15 residues. Losses at the gene ends were 2 bases for V and 1 base for J; bases not matched to a gene: 5. Germline V gives CDR1 MNHEY, CDR2 SVGAGI. Here the CDR3 DNA reads TGTGCCAGCAGTTACGGCGGGGGAGGGTCCTACGAGCAGTACTTC. This codes for CASSYGGGGSYEQYF.

CDR3 nucleotides: TGTGCCAGCAGTGAAACGGGACATCCCGGGGAGCCCCAGCATTTT. It is translated as CASSETGHPGEPQHF. The chain uses TRBV6-1 and TRBJ1-5; D is possibly TRBD1 (6 bases). This CDR3 spans 15 amino acids. The germline V gene has CDR1 MNHNS and CDR2 SASEGT. With 2 bases removed from V and 8 bases from J, the gap between germline ends came to 16 bases.

V is TRBV7-2 and J is TRBJ1-1, with 10 bases matching TRBD1. The V gene's germline CDR1 is SGHTA and CDR2 FQGNSA. The V segment lost 5 bases and the J segment 7 bases; nucleotides outside the gene matches: 7. This CDR3 is 14 amino acids long. CDR3 protein: CASSMDRGYGEAFF. CDR3 coding DNA: TGTGCCAGCAGCATGGACAGGGGGTATGGTGAAGCTTTCTTT.

The chain is built from TRBV19 and TRBJ1-5, with TRBD1 matching 7 bases. CDR3 length: 15 residues. In germline, CDR1 is LNHDA, CDR2 SQIVND (reference sequence). With V trimmed by 3 bases and J by 6 bases, 8 bases remained unmatched. The CDR3 bases are TGTGCCAGTAGTATCGGGACAGTTGGCAGTCAGCCCCAGCATTTT. Amino acids: CASSIGTVGSQPQHF.

V and J are TRBV9 and TRBJ1-6; a possible D gene is TRBD1 (6 bases). V gave up 0 bases and J gave up 10 bases, with 20 bases separating them. Germline CDR1 and CDR2: SGDLS and YYNGEE. The CDR3 spans 17 residues. The DNA of the CDR3 is TGTGCCAGCAGCGTAGCCCCCACAGGGATGGAGGTGTCACCCCTCCACTTT. Translation gives CASSVAPTGMEVSPLHF.

The chain carries TRBV4-1 and TRBJ2-1; 11 nucleotides line up with TRBD2. V was pared by 3 bases and J by 3 bases, with 4 bases of the junction left unmatched. Germline CDR1 and CDR2: MGHRA and YSYEKL. CDR3 size: 16 residues. CDR3 loop: CASSQLGLADYNEQFF. The DNA for the CDR3 is TGCGCCAGCAGCCAGCTGGGACTAGCGGACTACAATGAGCAGTTCTTC.

The V and J genes are TRBV5-1 and TRBJ2-1, with 7 nucleotides matching TRBD2. The CDR3 loop spans 15 amino acids. J lost 9 bases, V lost 0 bases, and 9 bases had no gene match. Germline CDR1 is SGHRS and CDR2 is YFSETQ. The CDR3 loop is CASSLVAGGSSEQFF. The CDR3 DNA is TGCGCCAGCAGCTTGGTGGCGGGCGGGAGTTCTGAGCAGTTCTTC.

This chain connects TRBV19 to TRBJ1-1; 7 bases fit TRBD1. V lost 4 bases, J lost 6 bases, and 8 bases stayed unmatched. Germline loops: CDR1 LNHDA, CDR2 SQIVND (reference sequence). The CDR3 is 14 residues long. The CDR3 DNA reads as TGTGCCAGTAGTAAGAGGGACAGATCAGCTGAAGCTTTCTTT. Amino acid sequence: CASSKRDRSAEAFF.